This T cell receptor (beta chain) came from a study of OX40 agonist ivuxolimab in advanced cancers. Study-wide context: Patients received ivuxolimab, an agonistic anti-OX40 (CD134) antibody. Enrollees could have had prior anti-PD-1, anti-PD-L1 or anti-CTLA-4 therapy, which under 50% had received.

TCRdb's table, derived via immunoSEQ multiplex PCR, lists solely in-frame clones and lacks some. This sample has some 50,000 clones, with roughly 88% found just once. Of note for this clone: The antigen is not known.

CDR3 size: 17 residues. Germline V CDR1 and CDR2: SGHNT, YYREEE (reference sequence). Trimming stripped 3 bases from V and 0 bases from J, with 13 bases between. General study points: Relative to CD4+ cells, CD8+ T cells on average had more expanded clones. It was not determined which antigens were specifically recognized by the peripheral T cells that had undergone clonal expansion.

Sample: CD4+ or CD8+ T cells sorted from blood, taken in a trial of the OX40 agonist ivuxolimab. This clonotype originated in an adult with an advanced solid tumor such as melanoma, head and neck, liver or kidney cancer. The gene calls are TRBV5-4 and TRBJ2-6; the D gene is possibly TRBD1 (6 bases). Here the CDR3 reads CASSSYRDRSGANVLTF. The CDR3 coding sequence is TGTGCCAGCAGCTCCTACAGGGATCGCTCTGGGGCCAACGTCCTGACTTTC.